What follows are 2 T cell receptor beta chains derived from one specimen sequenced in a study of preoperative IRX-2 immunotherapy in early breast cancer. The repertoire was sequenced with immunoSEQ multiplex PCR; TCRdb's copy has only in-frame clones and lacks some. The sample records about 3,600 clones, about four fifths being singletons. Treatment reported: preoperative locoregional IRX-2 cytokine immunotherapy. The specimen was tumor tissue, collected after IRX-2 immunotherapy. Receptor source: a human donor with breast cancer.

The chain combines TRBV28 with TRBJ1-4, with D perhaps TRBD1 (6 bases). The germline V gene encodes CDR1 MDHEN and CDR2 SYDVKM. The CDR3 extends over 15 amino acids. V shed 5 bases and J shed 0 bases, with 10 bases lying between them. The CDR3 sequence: CASSPPGATNEKLFF. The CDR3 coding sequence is TGTGCCAGCAGTCCTCCAGGGGCAACTAATGAAAAACTGTTTTTT.

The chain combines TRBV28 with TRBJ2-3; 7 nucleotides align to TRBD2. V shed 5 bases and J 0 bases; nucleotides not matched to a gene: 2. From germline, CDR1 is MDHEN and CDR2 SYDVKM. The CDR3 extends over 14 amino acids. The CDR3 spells CASSGGGSTDTQYF. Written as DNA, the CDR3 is TGTGCCAGCAGTGGCGGGGGAAGCACAGATACGCAGTATTTT.